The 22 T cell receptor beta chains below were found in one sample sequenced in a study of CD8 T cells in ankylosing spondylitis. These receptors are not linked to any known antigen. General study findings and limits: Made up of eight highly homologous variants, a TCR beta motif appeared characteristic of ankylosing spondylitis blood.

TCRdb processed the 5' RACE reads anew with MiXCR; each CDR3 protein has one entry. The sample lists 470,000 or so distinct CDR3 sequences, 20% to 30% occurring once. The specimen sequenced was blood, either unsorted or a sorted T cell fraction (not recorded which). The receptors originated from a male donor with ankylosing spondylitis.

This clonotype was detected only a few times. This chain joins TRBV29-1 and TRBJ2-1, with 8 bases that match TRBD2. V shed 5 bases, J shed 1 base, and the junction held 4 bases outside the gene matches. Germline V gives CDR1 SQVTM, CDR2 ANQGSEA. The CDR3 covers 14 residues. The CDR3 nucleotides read TGCAGCGTTAGCCGGGAGGGGTCCTACAATGAGCAGTTCTTC. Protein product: CSVSREGSYNEQFF.

The CDR3 coding sequence is TGTGCCAGCACCGCTCGGGGACTCTCCTACGAGCAGTACTTC. It specifies CASTARGLSYEQYF. The rearrangement links TRBV11-2 to TRBJ2-7, with D possibly being TRBD2 (6 bases). Germline CDR1 is SGHAT and CDR2 is FQNNGV. With 7 bases removed from V and 0 bases from J, the gap between germline ends came to 13 bases. CDR3 length: 14 amino acids.

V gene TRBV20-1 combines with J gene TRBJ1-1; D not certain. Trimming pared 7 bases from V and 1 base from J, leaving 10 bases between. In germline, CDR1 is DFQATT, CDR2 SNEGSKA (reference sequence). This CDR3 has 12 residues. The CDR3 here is CSGARGNTEAFF. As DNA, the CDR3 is TGCAGTGGGGCGCGCGGGAACACTGAAGCTTTCTTT.

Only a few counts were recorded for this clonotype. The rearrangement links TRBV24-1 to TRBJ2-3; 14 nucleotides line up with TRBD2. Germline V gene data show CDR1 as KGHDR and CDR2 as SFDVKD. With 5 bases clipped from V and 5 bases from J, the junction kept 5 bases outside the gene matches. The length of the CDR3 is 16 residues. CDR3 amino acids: CATSGGLAGDLDTQYF. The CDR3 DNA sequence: TGTGCCACCAGTGGGGGACTAGCGGGAGATCTAGATACGCAGTATTTT.

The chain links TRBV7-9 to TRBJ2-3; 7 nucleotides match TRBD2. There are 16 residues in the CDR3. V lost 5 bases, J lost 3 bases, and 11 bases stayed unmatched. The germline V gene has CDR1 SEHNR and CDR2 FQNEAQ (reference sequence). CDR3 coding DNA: TGTGCCAGCAGCCCCCGGGGCGGGAGAAAGACAGATACGCAGTATTTT. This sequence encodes CASSPRGGRKTDTQYF.

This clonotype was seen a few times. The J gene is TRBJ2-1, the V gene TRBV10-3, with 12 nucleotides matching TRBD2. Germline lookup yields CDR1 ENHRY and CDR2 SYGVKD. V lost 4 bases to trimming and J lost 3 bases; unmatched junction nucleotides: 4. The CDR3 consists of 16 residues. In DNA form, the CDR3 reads TGTGCCATCAGTGTTACGACTAGCGGGGGCTACAATGAGCAGTTCTTC. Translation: CAISVTTSGGYNEQFF.

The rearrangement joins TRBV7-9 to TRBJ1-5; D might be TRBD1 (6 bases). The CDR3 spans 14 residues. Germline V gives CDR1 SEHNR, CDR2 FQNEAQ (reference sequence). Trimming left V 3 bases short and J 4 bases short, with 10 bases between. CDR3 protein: CASSFGQTNQPQHF. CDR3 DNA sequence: TGTGCCAGCAGCTTCGGACAGACTAATCAGCCCCAGCATTTT.

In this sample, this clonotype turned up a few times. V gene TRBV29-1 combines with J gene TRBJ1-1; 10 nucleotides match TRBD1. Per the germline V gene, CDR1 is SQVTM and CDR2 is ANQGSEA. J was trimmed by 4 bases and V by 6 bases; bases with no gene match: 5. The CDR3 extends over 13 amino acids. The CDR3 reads CSVVRDRGTEAFF. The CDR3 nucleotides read TGCAGCGTCGTCCGGGACAGGGGCACTGAAGCTTTCTTT. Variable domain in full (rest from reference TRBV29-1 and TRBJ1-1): SAVISQKPSRDICQRGTSLTIQCQVDSQVTMMFWYRQQPGQSLTLIATANQGSEATYESGFVIDKFPISRPNLTFSTLTVSNMSPEDSSIYLCSVVRDRGTEAFFGQGTRLTVV.

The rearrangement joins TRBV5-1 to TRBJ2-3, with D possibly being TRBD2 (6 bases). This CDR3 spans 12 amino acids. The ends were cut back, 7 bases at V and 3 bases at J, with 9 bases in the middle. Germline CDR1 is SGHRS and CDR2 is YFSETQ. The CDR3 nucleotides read TGCGCCAGCGCAGCGGGTACAGATACGCAGTATTTT. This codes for CASAAGTDTQYF. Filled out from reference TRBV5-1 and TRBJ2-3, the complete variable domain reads KAGVTQTPRYLIKTRGQQVTLSCSPISGHRSVSWYQQTPGQGLQFLFEYFSETQRNKGNFPGRFSGRQFSNSRSEMNVSTLELGDSALYLCASAAGTDTQYFGPGTRLTVL.

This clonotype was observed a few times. This CDR3 reads CATKGGTGYEQYF. DNA for the CDR3: TGTGCCACCAAAGGCGGGACAGGGTACGAGCAGTACTTC. The genes are TRBV10-3 and TRBJ2-7, with 9 bases matching TRBD1. Germline V gene lookup returns CDR1 ENHRY and CDR2 SYGVKD. This CDR3 is built from 13 residues. Trimming at V came to 10 bases and at J to 4 bases, leaving 8 bases not matched to a gene.

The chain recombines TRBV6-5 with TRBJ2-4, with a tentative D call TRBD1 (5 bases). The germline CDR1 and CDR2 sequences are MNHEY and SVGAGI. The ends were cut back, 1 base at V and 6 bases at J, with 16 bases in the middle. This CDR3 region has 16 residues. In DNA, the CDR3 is TGTGCCAGCAGTTACTTAGGGGCCTTGGTGGGAAACATTCAGTACTTC. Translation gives CASSYLGALVGNIQYF.

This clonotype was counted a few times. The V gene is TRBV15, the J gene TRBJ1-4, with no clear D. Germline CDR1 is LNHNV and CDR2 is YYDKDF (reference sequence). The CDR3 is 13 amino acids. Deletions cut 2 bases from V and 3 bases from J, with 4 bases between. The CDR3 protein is CATSRSPNEKLFF. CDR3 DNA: TGTGCCACCAGCAGAAGCCCTAATGAAAAACTGTTTTTT.

CDR3 residues: CASTVPPQHKGAKNIQYF. The DNA of the CDR3 is TGTGCCAGCACGGTACCACCCCAACACAAAGGGGCCAAAAACATTCAGTACTTC. The chain couples TRBV28 to TRBJ2-4; no firm D call. The ends were cut back, 7 bases at V and 1 base at J, with 23 bases in the middle. The CDR3 extends over 18 amino acids. Germline lookup yields CDR1 MDHEN and CDR2 SYDVKM.

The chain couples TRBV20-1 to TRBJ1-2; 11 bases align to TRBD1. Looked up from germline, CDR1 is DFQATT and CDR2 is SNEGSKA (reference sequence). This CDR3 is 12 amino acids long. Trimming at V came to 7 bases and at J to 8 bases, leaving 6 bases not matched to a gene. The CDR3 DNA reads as TGCAGTGGGTCGGGACAGGGGGGAGGCTACACCTTC. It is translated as CSGSGQGGGYTF.

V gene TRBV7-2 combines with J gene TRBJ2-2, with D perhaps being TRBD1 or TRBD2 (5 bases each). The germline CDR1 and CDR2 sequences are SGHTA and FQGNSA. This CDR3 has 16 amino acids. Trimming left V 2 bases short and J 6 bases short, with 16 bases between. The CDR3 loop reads CASSLQTGYSAGELFF. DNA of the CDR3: TGTGCCAGCAGCTTACAAACAGGTTATAGCGCCGGGGAGCTGTTTTTT.

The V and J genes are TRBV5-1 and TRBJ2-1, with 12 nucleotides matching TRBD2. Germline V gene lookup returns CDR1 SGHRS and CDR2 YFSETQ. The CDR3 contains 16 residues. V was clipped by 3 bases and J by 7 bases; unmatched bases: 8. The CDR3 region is CASSSLTSGSHNEQFF. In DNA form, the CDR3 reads TGCGCCAGCAGCTCTCTGACTAGCGGGAGTCATAATGAGCAGTTCTTC. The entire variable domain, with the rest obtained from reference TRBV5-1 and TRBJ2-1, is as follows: KAGVTQTPRYLIKTRGQQVTLSCSPISGHRSVSWYQQTPGQGLQFLFEYFSETQRNKGNFPGRFSGRQFSNSRSEMNVSTLELGDSALYLCASSSLTSGSHNEQFFGPGTRLTVL.

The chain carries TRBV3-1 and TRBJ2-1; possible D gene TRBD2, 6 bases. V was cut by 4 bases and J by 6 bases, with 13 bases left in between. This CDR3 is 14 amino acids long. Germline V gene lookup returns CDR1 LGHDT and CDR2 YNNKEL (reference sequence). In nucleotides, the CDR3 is TGTGCCAGCAGCCTTGCGGGACTGATCAATGAGCAGTTCTTC. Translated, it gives CASSLAGLINEQFF.

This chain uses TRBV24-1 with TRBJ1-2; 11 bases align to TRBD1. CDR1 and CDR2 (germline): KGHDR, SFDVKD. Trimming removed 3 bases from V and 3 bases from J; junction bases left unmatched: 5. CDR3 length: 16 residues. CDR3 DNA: TGTGCCACCAGTGATGCCCGGGACAGGGGGTACTATGGCTACACCTTC. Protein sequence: CATSDARDRGYYGYTF.

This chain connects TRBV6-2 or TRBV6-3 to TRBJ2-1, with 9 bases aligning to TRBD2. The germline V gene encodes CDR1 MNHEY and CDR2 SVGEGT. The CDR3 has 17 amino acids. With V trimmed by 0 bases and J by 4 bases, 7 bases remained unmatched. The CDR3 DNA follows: TGTGCCAGCAGTTACTCGATGGCTAGCGGGGATTACAATGAGCAGTTCTTC. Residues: CASSYSMASGDYNEQFF.

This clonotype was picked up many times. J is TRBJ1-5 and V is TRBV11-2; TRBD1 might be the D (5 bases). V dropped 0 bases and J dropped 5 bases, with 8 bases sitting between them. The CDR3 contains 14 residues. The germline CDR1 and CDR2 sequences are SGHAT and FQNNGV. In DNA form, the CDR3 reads TGTGCCAGCAGCTTAGATCGGGGGGATCAGCCCCAGCATTTT. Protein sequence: CASSLDRGDQPQHF.

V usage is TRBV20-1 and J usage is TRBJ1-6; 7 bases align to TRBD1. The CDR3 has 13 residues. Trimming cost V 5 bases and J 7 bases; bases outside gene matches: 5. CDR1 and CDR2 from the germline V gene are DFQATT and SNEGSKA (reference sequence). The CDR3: CSAQGTVNSPLHF. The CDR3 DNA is TGCAGTGCTCAAGGGACAGTCAATTCACCCCTCCACTTT.

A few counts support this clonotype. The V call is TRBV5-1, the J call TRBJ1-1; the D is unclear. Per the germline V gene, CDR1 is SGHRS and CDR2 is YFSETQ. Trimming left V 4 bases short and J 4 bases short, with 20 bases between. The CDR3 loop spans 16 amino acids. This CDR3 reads CASSPRSAPRGTEAFF. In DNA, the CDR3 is TGCGCCAGCAGCCCGCGTTCGGCCCCACGGGGCACTGAAGCTTTCTTT.